Listed here are 16 T cell receptor beta chains from one sample, sequenced in a study of CD8 T cells in ankylosing spondylitis. TCRdb independently ran MiXCR on the 5' RACE reads; one entry per CDR3 protein. The sample carries 380,000 or so distinct CDR3 sequences, 20% recorded once. The specimen sequenced was blood, either unsorted or a sorted T cell fraction (not recorded which). These receptors all come from a male donor with ankylosing spondylitis or in good health (not recorded which).

The chain couples TRBV12-3 or TRBV12-4 to TRBJ2-5; D is ambiguous. This CDR3 spans 12 amino acids. Between the trimmed V and J ends, which lost 6 bases and 3 bases, there was a span of 8 bases. Written as DNA, the CDR3 is TGTGCCAGCAGCTACAGAAAAGAGACCCAGTACTTC. It is translated as CASSYRKETQYF.

The J gene is TRBJ2-3, the V gene TRBV7-6; D ambiguous. This CDR3 is built from 14 residues. Trimming removed 4 bases at V and 4 bases at J, with 12 bases between. Germline V lookup: CDR1 SGHVS, CDR2 FNYEAQ. The CDR3 loop is CASSSLDGPDTQYF. The DNA for the CDR3 is TGTGCCAGCAGCTCACTGGATGGCCCAGATACGCAGTATTTT.

This clonotype has more than one count but fewer than ten. V and J are TRBV5-1 and TRBJ2-3; 10 nucleotides match TRBD2. V gave up 5 bases and J gave up 4 bases; unmatched junction bases: 7. In germline, CDR1 is SGHRS, CDR2 YFSETQ. This CDR3 contains 15 residues. CDR3 nucleotides: TGCGCCAGCAGGCGGGCTAGCGGGGGTCCAGATACGCAGTATTTT. Residues: CASRRASGGPDTQYF. The variable domain in full, with the rest retrieved from reference TRBV5-1 and TRBJ2-3, is KAGVTQTPRYLIKTRGQQVTLSCSPISGHRSVSWYQQTPGQGLQFLFEYFSETQRNKGNFPGRFSGRQFSNSRSEMNVSTLELGDSALYLCASRRASGGPDTQYFGPGTRLTVL.

As to this clonotype: A junction boundary mismatches the germline segment, possibly from a read error. The chain has TRBV11-2 and TRBJ2-6; 9 bases agree with TRBD1. CDR1 is SGHAT, CDR2 FQNNGV, per germline. The CDR3 length is 18 residues. CDR3 amino acids: CTSSLGTGSLSGANVLTF. The CDR3 DNA follows: TGTACCAGCAGTTTGGGGACAGGGTCCTTGTCTGGGGCCAACGTCCTGACTTTC. The whole variable domain, remainder taken from reference TRBV11-2 and TRBJ2-6, is EAGVAQSPRYKIIEKRQSVAFWCNPISGHATLYWYQQILGQGPKLLIQFQNNGVVDDSQLPKDRFSAERLKGVDSTLKIQPAKLEDSAVYLCTSSLGTGSLSGANVLTFGAGSRLTVL.

The chain uses TRBV5-6 and TRBJ2-3, with TRBD2 matching 15 bases. CDR3 length: 16 residues. The J segment lost 2 bases and the V segment lost 3 bases, leaving 1 base of the junction unmatched. Germline assignment: CDR1 SGHDT and CDR2 YYEEEE. CDR3 coding DNA: TGTGCCAGCAGCTGGACTAGCGGGGGGGCCACAGATACGCAGTATTTT. Translating gives CASSWTSGGATDTQYF.

The chain combines TRBV6-4 with TRBJ2-7; 10 bases map to TRBD2. Germline values: CDR1 MRHNA, CDR2 SNTAGT. This CDR3 has 15 residues. With 2 bases clipped from V and 2 bases from J, the junction kept 3 bases outside the gene matches. This chain's CDR3 is CASSDLAGVTYEQYF. Written as DNA, the CDR3 is TGTGCCAGCAGTGACCTAGCGGGGGTGACCTACGAGCAGTACTTC.

This clonotype was recorded a few times. The chain is built from TRBV5-1 and TRBJ2-3; 10 bases line up with TRBD1. Per germline, CDR1 SGHRS and CDR2 YFSETQ. Trimming at V came to 7 bases and at J to 1 base, leaving 3 bases not matched to a gene. CDR3 length: 14 residues. The CDR3 sequence is CASDRGRGTDTQYF. CDR3 in DNA: TGCGCCAGCGACAGGGGGCGCGGCACAGATACGCAGTATTTT.

Note on this clonotype: A junction end diverges from the germline sequence, so it may reflect a read error. The chain is built from TRBV5-6 and TRBJ2-5; TRBD2 matches at 8 bases. This CDR3 spans 15 amino acids. Germline CDR1 and CDR2: SGHDT and YYEEEE. Here the CDR3 DNA reads TGTACCAGCAGCTTACTACTAGCGGAAAAAGAGACCCAGTACTTC. It specifies CTSSLLLAEKETQYF.

This clonotype was seen more than once but under ten times. The CDR3 protein is CATSPRTGVTDTQYF. CDR3 DNA sequence: TGTGCCACCAGCCCGCGGACAGGGGTCACAGATACGCAGTATTTT. The chain links TRBV15 to TRBJ2-3; 9 bases align to TRBD1. This CDR3 contains 15 residues. Germline CDR1 is LNHNV and CDR2 is YYDKDF (reference sequence). The ends lost 5 bases at V and 2 bases at J; junction bases unmatched: 5.

DNA for the CDR3: TGTGCCAGCAGGCAACCGAGAGGGGCTTCGAACACCGGGGAGCTGTTTTTT. This codes for CASRQPRGASNTGELFF. The chain has TRBV12-3 or TRBV12-4 and TRBJ2-2; D is tentatively TRBD1 or TRBD2 (5 bases each). Trimming shortened V by 6 bases and J by 0 bases, and 17 bases separated the two germline ends. This CDR3 has 17 amino acids.

This clonotype was detected a few times. DNA of the CDR3: TGTGCCAGCAGCCCAGGACTAGTCAGACCCCAAGATACGCAGTATTTT. Protein product: CASSPGLVRPQDTQYF. V is TRBV28 and J is TRBJ2-3; 7 nucleotides match TRBD2. The CDR3 is made up of 16 amino acids. Germline V gene lookup returns CDR1 MDHEN and CDR2 SYDVKM. The V gene end was trimmed by 6 bases and the J gene end by 5 bases; junction bases not matched to a gene: 14.

This chain links TRBV29-1 with TRBJ2-7; D gene uncertain. In germline, CDR1 is SQVTM, CDR2 ANQGSEA. V was cut by 7 bases and J by 1 base, with 11 bases left in between. The CDR3 runs to 12 residues. This CDR3 is CSAYLQSYEQYF. The CDR3 DNA is TGCAGCGCTTACCTACAGTCCTACGAGCAGTACTTC.

This rearrangement joins TRBV10-3 to TRBJ2-7; D unresolved. V lost 0 bases, J lost 1 base, and 7 bases lay in between. The CDR3 spans 14 residues. From germline, CDR1 is ENHRY and CDR2 SYGVKD. CDR3 loop: CAISESPQSYEQYF. CDR3 DNA sequence: TGTGCCATCAGTGAGTCGCCACAGTCCTACGAGCAGTACTTC.

The chain has TRBV4-1 and TRBJ2-6; TRBD2 might be the D (5 bases). This CDR3 has 18 amino acids. The V end was cut by 0 bases, the J end by 3 bases, with 15 bases between. Germline CDR1 and CDR2: MGHRA and YSYEKL. CDR3 bases: TGCGCCAGCAGCCAAGAGGGCCTACTCGGGGATGGGGCCAACGTCCTGACTTTC. Translation gives CASSQEGLLGDGANVLTF.

This clonotype showed up just a few times. The rearrangement joins TRBV6-5 to TRBJ2-1; D gene uncertain. Germline V gene lookup returns CDR1 MNHEY and CDR2 SVGAGI. This CDR3 region has 13 residues. V was shortened by 0 bases and J by 4 bases, with 4 bases between the two germline ends. The CDR3 nucleotides are TGTGCCAGCAGTTACTCAGCGTACAATGAGCAGTTCTTC. Encoded protein: CASSYSAYNEQFF.

This chain joins TRBV27 and TRBJ2-3; TRBD2 agrees at 10 bases. Germline-derived CDR1 and CDR2 are MNHEY and SMNVEV (reference sequence). V gave up 5 bases and J gave up 5 bases; unmatched junction bases: 7. This CDR3 spans 15 amino acids. The CDR3 here is CASSTGTSVEDTQYF. As DNA, the CDR3 is TGTGCCAGCAGTACCGGGACTAGCGTGGAAGATACGCAGTATTTT.